The entry that follows covers one T cell receptor beta chain sequence. Its antigen is unidentified. Constant-region reverse primers amplified full-length variable regions, followed by semi-nested Nested Universal Primer A PCR. TCRdb reanalysed the 5' RACE reads using MiXCR and keeps one entry per CDR3 protein. The sample records some 40,000 distinct CDR3 sequences, around a fifth being singletons. General study findings and limits: Tumor Tregs overlapped most with tumor, then blood, naive CD4+ cells. The larger-cohort validation was restricted to a single TCR beta V-J rearrangement rather than whole repertoires. In terms of TCR gene usage, tumor memory CD4+ T cells clustered together with blood and lymph node memory CD4+ cells, as well as with lymph node naive CD4+ cells.

CDR3 size: 15 residues. Trimming took 5 bases from V and 7 from J; bases not matched to a gene: 10. Germline V gene lookup returns CDR1 SGHVS and CDR2 FNYEAQ. Treg sorting used a CD4+CD25+CD127-/low gate. This chain joins TRBV7-6 and TRBJ2-5; 10 nucleotides align to TRBD2. This TCR was sampled from a female donor with breast cancer. Sequencing was performed on Tregs sorted from a lymph node. In DNA, the CDR3 is TGTGCCAGCAGCGCCGCTAGCGGGAGAGGAGCGACCCAGTACTTC. Translation: CASSAASGRGATQYF.